This record concerns one TCR beta chain sequence. What antigen it recognizes has not been identified. One base away there is no much larger clone; base qualities are not given. The sample's treatment or condition label is to be understood as: roughly 10-day PBMC culture with coronavirus spike peptide pools or control peptides (ViraFEST assay). The ViraFEST assay, used in the study, expanded antigen-specific T cells with peptide pools and then identified the expanded clonotypes through TCR sequencing. Positive SARS-CoV-2 PCR tests in the convalescent patients dated from March to December 2020, before Alpha, Beta and Delta variants emerged in the United States. PBMCs were cultured at a few million per well in IMDM supplemented with 5% human AB serum and 8 to 10 IU/ml IL-2, with approximately 9.2 ug/ml peptide pools added. On days 3 and 7, half of the culture medium was replaced with fresh IL-2-containing medium. After less than twelve days of culture, CD4+ T cells were isolated by negative selection with the EasySep CD4+ T cell isolation kit. Ficoll-Paque Plus gradient centrifugation was used to isolate PBMCs from whole blood, and the isolated PBMCs were then either used fresh or cryopreserved at -140C. Each culture condition was generally run in triplicate wells.

The germline V gene provides CDR1 SGHVS and CDR2 FQNEAQ. Here V drops 2 bases and J drops 4 bases, and the junction holds 5 bases not matched to any gene. The CDR3 runs 14 residues from the cysteine to the phenylalanine. Only CDR3 DNA remains: 42 bases, in frame from the first base. This entry comes from a study of vaccination and CD4 T cells after COVID-19 (dated 2022 in TCRdb). As for the study more broadly: Every convalescent patient had a positive nasal swab PCR test for SARS-CoV-2, with mild disease in 9 or 10 patients and severe disease in one. Post-vaccine blood samples were collected a median of approximately 68 days after the second vaccine dose, ranging from roughly 12 to 250 days. Culture stimuli were overlapping spike peptide pools from SARS-CoV-2 and from the common cold coronaviruses HCoV-NL63, HCoV-OC43 and HCoV-229E. Six males and four females were included in the convalescent cohort, with two Hispanic individuals, seven Caucasians, two Asians and one multiracial person represented. Two doses of either the Pfizer-BioNTech BNT162b2 vaccine (n=8) or the Moderna mRNA-1273 vaccine (n=2) were administered to participants. In over 8 COVID-19 convalescent patients and a few infection-naive healthy vaccine recipients, researchers compared the spike-specific CD4+ TCR repertoire from before mRNA vaccination with the repertoire from after. Post-COVID blood samples were collected from convalescent patients a median of around 100 days after diagnosis, with a range of roughly 30 to 161 days. As controls, cultures received a CEFX viral epitope pool (the positive control), an HIV-1 Nef peptide pool (the negative control), or no peptide at all.

On the study overall, not on this receptor specifically: Among convalescent patients, a median approximately 88% of the SARS-CoV-2-reactive clones seen after vaccination appeared only after vaccination, which suggests priming specific to the vaccine. The number of convalescent patients in the study was relatively small, and the study did not examine early timepoints following natural infection. Of the vaccine-specific clones in convalescent patients, 304 of 307, or nearly all, reacted only to SARS-CoV-2 spike and did not cross-react with common cold coronaviruses. The median number of SARS-CoV-2-reactive clonotypes rose from under 25 after infection to 38 after vaccination, but the change was not significant.

Library preparation used PCR. TCR sequencing of DNA from cultured CD4+ T cells used the Oncomine TCR Beta short-read assay at the Johns Hopkins FTIC core. The QIAamp micro DNA kit was used to extract genomic DNA from the cultured CD4+ T cells. Oncomine TCR Beta libraries from cultured CD4+ T cells were pooled using unique dual indexes and sequenced on an Illumina iSeq 100. The source study handled its data this way. Non-productive sequences were filtered out, and CDR3s that did not start with C, did not end with F or W, or were shorter than 7 amino acids were discarded. Antigen-specific clonotypes were identified with the MANAFEST web application by comparing peptide-stimulated wells with reference and other culture wells. To be called positive, a clone needed an FDR below 0.05, an odds ratio above 5, and a productive frequency above 0.1% in at least two of three replicate wells. Cross-reactive clonotypes were defined as significantly expanded in both SARS-CoV-2 spike wells and at least one common cold coronavirus spike condition. CDR3 homology was assessed with Levenshtein distances (stringdist) and unrooted phylogenetic trees (ape) in R version 3.6.1. Through fastp at Q25 and MiXCR, TCRdb rebuilt clones from the public reads, retaining in-frame beta chains. Every entry covers one CDR3 protein and lists the most common genes and DNA from its rows. In this record, the V and J calls reflect TCRdb's handling and not the investigators' own analysis. The sample includes 15,000 to 20,000 distinct CDR3 sequences, with about 75% observed a single time. The top ten clonotypes cover about 16% of the sample.

This chain joins TRBV7-8 to TRBJ2-7, with 7 central nucleotides matching TRBD1. The source is a human donor who had recovered from COVID-19. The sequencing input was CD4+ T cells from blood, cultured in vitro. The nucleotides read TGTGCCAGCAGCTTAAATAAGGGGGCTTACGAGCAGTACTTC. This is translated as CASSLNKGAYEQYF.